This T cell receptor beta chain was recorded in a study of T cell responses to AZD1222 COVID-19 vaccine. This clone has a handful of counts. Antigen unknown. Points from the study as a whole: The study found Spike-specific TCR breadth and depth rose after two AZD1222 doses.

The assay was immunoSEQ multiplex PCR, and TCRdb's table has in-frame clones only and misses some. The data show approximately 150,000 clones, roughly 90% seen once. After removal of 0 bases from V and 0 bases from J, the junction contained 1 base not matched to a gene. CDR3 length: 15 amino acids. CDR1 is SGDLS and CDR2 is YYNGEE in the germline V gene. The chain carries TRBV9 and TRBJ2-3; 7 bases match TRBD2. The receptor's source is an adult in good health. Source: peripheral blood, taken on day 0 of AZD1222 vaccination. CDR3 nucleotides: TGTGCCAGCAGCGTAGCGGGGGGTAGCACAGATACGCAGTATTTT. Translation: CASSVAGGSTDTQYF.